A single sample gave rise to the 2 T cell receptor beta chains below, sequenced in a study of sequential checkpoint blockade in melanoma. Treatment noted: randomized to nivolumab then ipilimumab (arm A) or the reverse (arm B). Here immunoSEQ multiplex PCR was the method, and the copy in TCRdb shows in-frame clones only, minus some. Among tens of thousands of clones listed, roughly 88% were seen once. This sample comprised CD8+ T cells sorted from blood (inferred from file names), obtained from a patient given nivolumab and ipilimumab in sequence. The receptors were gathered from a human donor with melanoma.

This clone was counted once. The gene calls are TRBV7-6 and TRBJ1-1, with D perhaps matching TRBD1 (6 bases). V was trimmed by 2 bases and J by 5 bases, leaving 12 bases between them. The CDR3 runs 14 residues. Germline V gene lookup returns CDR1 SGHVS and CDR2 FNYEAQ. CDR3 region: CASSLSGVVTEAFF. In DNA, the CDR3 is TGTGCCAGCAGCTTATCAGGGGTAGTGACTGAAGCTTTCTTT.

V usage is TRBV14 and J usage is TRBJ2-1; 13 nucleotides match TRBD2. Losses at the gene ends were 6 bases for V and 7 bases for J; bases not matched to a gene: 9. The length of the CDR3 is 16 residues. Looked up from germline, CDR1 is SGHDN and CDR2 is FVKESK. The CDR3 sequence: CASSRVGGLAGNEQFF. Written as DNA, the CDR3 is TGTGCCAGCAGTCGAGTGGGGGGACTAGCGGGAAATGAGCAGTTCTTC. The full variable domain, its missing parts supplied by reference TRBV14 and TRBJ2-1, is EAGVTQFPSHSVIEKGQTVTLRCDPISGHDNLYWYRRVMGKEIKFLLHFVKESKQDESGMPNNRFLAERTGGTYSTLKVQPAELEDSGVYFCASSRVGGLAGNEQFFGPGTRLTVL.